This TCR beta chain is from a study of cytomegalovirus exposure and HLA in healthy donors. Amplification used 60 Vbeta primers and 13 Jbeta primers. The assay was immunoSEQ multiplex PCR, and TCRdb's table has in-frame clones only and misses some. The top ten hold 2% to 2.5% of the sample, which has more than 150,000 clones, more than 75% seen once. On this clone: Its specificity is unknown.

Broader study findings: Most of the TCR beta V segments (in an earlier analysis) were productive either about 87% or about 30% of the time.

The V gene lost 6 bases and the J gene lost 7 bases, with 13 bases spanning the gap. Germline CDR1 is SNHLY and CDR2 is FYNNEI. This CDR3 is 13 amino acids long. Material: PBMCs. This rearrangement joins TRBV2 to TRBJ2-1; D is possibly TRBD1 (6 bases). The source of this sequence is a woman under 40 in good health and CMV-seropositive. CDR3 region: CASSGDNLNEQFF. DNA of the CDR3: TGTGCCAGCAGCGGGGACAACCTAAATGAGCAGTTCTTC.